The entry that follows covers one T cell receptor (beta chain) sequence. The antigen is not known. V lost 3 bases and J lost 4, with 10 bases in between. CDR1 is DFQATT and CDR2 is SNEGSKA in the germline V gene (reference sequence). The CDR3 loop spans 14 amino acids. This sample is drawn from a study of T cell responses to AZD1222 COVID-19 vaccine. Assay used: immunoSEQ multiplex PCR; TCRdb lists only in-frame clones, some missing. The table lists some 250,000 clones, 94% of them singletons. General study findings and limits: White British donors predominated, females outnumbered males, and clonal diversity was possibly underestimated.

This sequence was found in an adult who received the AZD1222 COVID-19 vaccine. The starting material was peripheral blood, obtained 28 days after the second AZD1222 dose. The chain couples TRBV20-1 to TRBJ2-6; possible D gene TRBD1, 5 bases. The CDR3 spells CSASPGSGANVLTF. The CDR3 nucleotides are TGCAGTGCTAGTCCAGGGTCCGGGGCCAACGTCCTGACTTTC.